Each of the 18 T cell receptor beta chains below was sequenced from the same sample in a study of blood T cell repertoires in COVID-19. Generated by immunoSEQ multiplex PCR, the TCRdb table keeps only in-frame clones and is missing some. The sample contains 150,000 or so clones, roughly 82% of which appear only once. The sequenced sample was peripheral blood. These receptors were obtained from a human donor with acute or convalescent COVID-19. The donor label of this sample is uncertain.

V is TRBV4-2 and J is TRBJ2-3; D might be TRBD2 (5 bases). The CDR3 length is 14 residues. V lost 3 bases and J 7 bases, leaving 14 bases between the germline ends. Germline V gives CDR1 LGHNA, CDR2 YNFKEQ. CDR3 nucleotide sequence: TGTGCCAGCAGCCATCCCTCGCTCGGGAATACGCAGTATTTT. It is translated as CASSHPSLGNTQYF.

The J gene is TRBJ1-5, the V gene TRBV2, with D unresolved. Germline lookup yields CDR1 SNHLY and CDR2 FYNNEI. V dropped 8 bases and J dropped 2 bases, with 16 bases sitting between them. This CDR3 has 15 amino acids. The CDR3 nucleotides are TGTGCCAGCGGACGGGGAGGACTGGGCAATCAGCCCCAGCATTTT. Its protein product is CASGRGGLGNQPQHF. The whole variable domain, remainder taken from reference TRBV2 and TRBJ1-5, is EPEVTQTPSHQVTQMGQEVILRCVPISNHLYFYWYRQILGQKVEFLVSFYNNEISEKSEIFDDQFSVERPDGSNFTLKIRSTKLEDSAMYFCASGRGGLGNQPQHFGDGTRLSIL.

The chain is built from TRBV11-1 and TRBJ2-3; 8 nucleotides match TRBD1. After removal of 5 bases from V and 6 bases from J, the junction contained 1 base not matched to a gene. This CDR3 is built from 12 residues. CDR1 is SGHAT, CDR2 FQDESV, per germline (reference sequence). CDR3 amino acids: CASSRQGDTQYF. In DNA, the CDR3 is TGTGCCAGCAGCCGACAGGGGGATACGCAGTATTTT.

The CDR3 reads CASTPTGTGHGYTF. As DNA, the CDR3 is TGTGCCAGCACCCCAACAGGGACAGGACACGGCTACACCTTC. The genes are TRBV6-5 and TRBJ1-2, with 8 bases matching TRBD1. CDR1 is MNHEY and CDR2 is SVGAGI in the germline V gene. This CDR3 spans 14 amino acids. V gave up 7 bases and J gave up 8 bases; unmatched junction bases: 12.

The chain has TRBV2 and TRBJ1-5; D might be TRBD1 (5 bases). Germline values: CDR1 SNHLY, CDR2 FYNNEI. Trimming cost V 4 bases and J 4 bases, with 14 bases left between them. CDR3 length equals 15 residues. CDR3 nucleotide sequence: TGTGCCAGCAGTGCAGAGCCGAAGGGGAATCAGCCCCAGCATTTT. It is translated as CASSAEPKGNQPQHF.

V gene TRBV10-3 combines with J gene TRBJ1-6; tentatively, D is TRBD1 (5 bases). Germline values: CDR1 ENHRY, CDR2 SYGVKD. The V gene lost 0 bases and the J gene lost 4 bases, with 13 bases spanning the gap. CDR3 size: 17 residues. As DNA, the CDR3 is TGTGCCATCAGTGAGTCGGGACTGAATATGTATAATTCACCCCTCCACTTT. It specifies CAISESGLNMYNSPLHF.

This clone was counted a single time. The chain couples TRBV9 to TRBJ1-3; 7 bases map to TRBD1. The V gene end was trimmed by 4 bases and the J gene end by 1 base; junction bases not matched to a gene: 5. Germline V gene lookup returns CDR1 SGDLS and CDR2 YYNGEE. The CDR3 contains 15 residues. In DNA, the CDR3 is TGTGCCAGCAGCTACTCAGGGGGATCTGGAAACACCATATATTTT. Protein product: CASSYSGGSGNTIYF.

A word on this clone: Compared with germline, one end of the junction differs, possibly owing to a read error. The gene calls are TRBV27 and TRBJ2-2; D is perhaps TRBD2 (5 bases). This CDR3 has 12 residues. CDR1 is MNHEY, CDR2 SMNVEV, per germline (reference sequence). The CDR3 here is CASVSAAGELFF. DNA for the CDR3: TGTGCCAGCGTTTCAGCAGCCGGGGAGCTATTTTTT.

The chain uses TRBV6-5 and TRBJ2-1; 13 bases map to TRBD2. Germline V CDR1 and CDR2: MNHEY, SVGAGI. The CDR3 consists of 15 residues. V trimming: 6 bases; J trimming: 9 bases; junction bases outside the gene matches: 8. As DNA, the CDR3 is TGTGCCAGCAGGATAACTAGCGGGGGGGTAGGTGAGCAGTTCTTC. Translating it yields CASRITSGGVGEQFF.

The chain carries TRBV4-2 and TRBJ1-1; weak D call: TRBD1 (6 bases). CDR3 length: 14 amino acids. Germline CDR1 is LGHNA and CDR2 is YNFKEQ. V was cut by 3 bases and J by 5 bases, with 13 bases left in between. CDR3 in amino acids: CASSQPGGRTEAFF. The CDR3 coding sequence is TGTGCCAGCAGCCAGCCCGGGGGGCGGACTGAAGCTTTCTTT.

This clone was detected only a few times. V gene TRBV6-5 combines with J gene TRBJ1-1, with a possible D match to TRBD1 (5 bases). Trimming removed 6 bases at V and 1 base at J, with 12 bases between. Germline V gene data show CDR1 as MNHEY and CDR2 as SVGAGI. CDR3 length: 14 residues. As DNA, the CDR3 is TGTGCCAGCAGATACGGGGGGGAGAACACTGAAGCTTTCTTT. This translates into CASRYGGENTEAFF.

The rearrangement uses TRBV7-2 and TRBJ2-7; TRBD2 aligns across 8 bases. Germline values: CDR1 SGHTA, CDR2 FQGNSA. V gave up 5 bases and J gave up 2 bases; unmatched junction bases: 8. The CDR3 loop spans 15 amino acids. The CDR3 nucleotides are TGTGCCAGCAGCCGTACTAGCGGACCAACCTACGAGCAGTACTTC. Its protein product is CASSRTSGPTYEQYF.

The rearrangement links TRBV5-1 to TRBJ2-3; D is ambiguous. The V and J ends lost 0 bases and 2 bases respectively, with 10 bases between them. The germline gives CDR1 SGHRS, CDR2 YFSETQ. This CDR3 has 15 amino acids. CDR3: CASSLAAADTDTQYF. CDR3 DNA: TGCGCCAGCAGCTTGGCCGCGGCAGACACAGATACGCAGTATTTT.

The CDR3 protein is CSVERSYEQYF. The CDR3, as DNA: TGCAGTGTGGAGAGATCCTACGAGCAGTACTTC. The genes are TRBV20-1 and TRBJ2-7; the D is unclear. The V gene lost 7 bases and the J gene lost 1 base, with 8 bases spanning the gap. The germline CDR1 and CDR2 sequences are DFQATT and SNEGSKA (reference sequence). This CDR3 is built from 11 residues.

V gene TRBV27 combines with J gene TRBJ1-1; the match to TRBD1 covers 10 bases. CDR3 length: 14 residues. V was clipped by 6 bases and J by 4 bases; unmatched bases: 5. CDR1 and CDR2 (germline): MNHEY, SMNVEV (reference sequence). CDR3 DNA sequence: TGTGCCAGCAGACCGGGACAGGGGATCACTGAAGCTTTCTTT. Its translation: CASRPGQGITEAFF.

There are a few counts of this clone. The V and J genes are TRBV19 and TRBJ2-3, with D possibly being TRBD2 (6 bases). The CDR3 is made up of 15 amino acids. The V and J ends lost 5 bases and 3 bases respectively, with 15 bases between them. CDR1 is LNHDA, CDR2 SQIVND, per germline (reference sequence). In nucleotides, the CDR3 is TGTGCCAGTAGTCGCGGGGCCCTGGAAACAGATACGCAGTATTTT. It encodes CASSRGALETDTQYF.

The V and J genes are TRBV5-5 and TRBJ2-3; 10 bases fit TRBD2. Germline V gives CDR1 SGHKS, CDR2 YYEKEE (reference sequence). The CDR3 is 16 amino acids. The J segment lost 2 bases and the V segment lost 1 base, leaving 4 bases of the junction unmatched. As DNA, the CDR3 is TGTGCCAGCAGCTTGCCAGCGGGGGGGATCACAGATACGCAGTATTTT. Amino acid sequence: CASSLPAGGITDTQYF. The full variable domain, rest sourced from reference TRBV5-5 and TRBJ2-3, is DAGVTQSPTHLIKTRGQQVTLRCSPISGHKSVSWYQQVLGQGPQFIFQYYEKEERGRGNFPDRFSARQFPNYSSELNVNALLLGDSALYLCASSLPAGGITDTQYFGPGTRLTVL.

The V and J genes are TRBV6-5 and TRBJ1-6; 8 bases are shared with TRBD1. The CDR3 spans 15 residues. Germline trimming cut 5 bases from V and 7 bases from J; bases unmatched to any gene: 7. From germline, CDR1 is MNHEY and CDR2 SVGAGI. CDR3 region: CASSLQTGVNSPLHF. Written as DNA, the CDR3 is TGTGCCAGCAGTCTCCAGACAGGGGTAAATTCACCCCTCCACTTT.